This record covers a single TCR beta chain. The data were obtained in a study of T cells after yellow fever vaccination. V was pared by 6 bases and J by 1 base, with 16 bases between. This CDR3 has 15 residues. CDR1 DFQATT and CDR2 SNEGSKA come from the germline V gene (reference sequence). TCRdb redid the calling of the 5' RACE reads with MiXCR, one entry per CDR3 protein. This sample has 620,000 or so distinct CDR3 sequences, with 9% to 15% found just once. The sequence was obtained from a man younger than 40 who received the YFV17D yellow fever vaccine. The material was PBMCs, obtained on the day of the yellow fever booster vaccination. J is TRBJ2-4 and V is TRBV20-1, with D hard to call. CDR3: CSASSLRRAKNIQYF. The CDR3 DNA sequence: TGCAGTGCCAGCTCCCTGAGACGGGCCAAAAACATTCAGTACTTC.